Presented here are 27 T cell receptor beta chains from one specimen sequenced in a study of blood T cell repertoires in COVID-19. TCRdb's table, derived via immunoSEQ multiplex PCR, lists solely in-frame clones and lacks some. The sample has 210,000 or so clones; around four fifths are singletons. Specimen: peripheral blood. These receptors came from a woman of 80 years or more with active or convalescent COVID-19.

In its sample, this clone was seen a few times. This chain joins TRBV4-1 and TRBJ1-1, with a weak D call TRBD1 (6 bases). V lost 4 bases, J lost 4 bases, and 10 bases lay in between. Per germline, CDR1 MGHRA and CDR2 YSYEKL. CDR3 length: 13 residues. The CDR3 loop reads CASSPGEGTEAFF. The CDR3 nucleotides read TGCGCCAGCAGCCCAGGGGAGGGCACTGAAGCTTTCTTT.

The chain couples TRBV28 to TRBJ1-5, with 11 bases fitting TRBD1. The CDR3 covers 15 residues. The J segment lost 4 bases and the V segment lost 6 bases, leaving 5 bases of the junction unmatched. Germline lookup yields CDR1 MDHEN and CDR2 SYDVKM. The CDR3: CASSTGTGGNQPQHF. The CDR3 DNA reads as TGTGCCAGCAGCACCGGGACAGGGGGGAATCAGCCCCAGCATTTT.

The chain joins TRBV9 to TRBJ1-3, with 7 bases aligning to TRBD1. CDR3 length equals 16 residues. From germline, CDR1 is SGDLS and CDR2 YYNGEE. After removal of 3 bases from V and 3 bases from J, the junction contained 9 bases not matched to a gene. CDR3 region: CASSAEPQGSGNTIYF. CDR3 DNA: TGTGCCAGCAGCGCCGAACCACAGGGGAGTGGAAACACCATATATTTT.

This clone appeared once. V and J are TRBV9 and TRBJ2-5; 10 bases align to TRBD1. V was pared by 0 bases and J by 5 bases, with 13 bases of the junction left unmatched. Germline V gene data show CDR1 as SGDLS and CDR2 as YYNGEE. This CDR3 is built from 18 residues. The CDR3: CASSVALPGQGLEETQYF. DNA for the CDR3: TGTGCCAGCAGCGTAGCTTTACCGGGACAGGGGTTGGAGGAGACCCAGTACTTC.

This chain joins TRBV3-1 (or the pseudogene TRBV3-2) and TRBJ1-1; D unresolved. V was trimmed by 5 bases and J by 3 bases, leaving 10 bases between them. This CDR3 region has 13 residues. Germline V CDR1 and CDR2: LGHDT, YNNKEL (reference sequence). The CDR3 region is CASSSNRYTEAFF. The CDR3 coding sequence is TGTGCCAGCAGCTCCAACAGATACACTGAAGCTTTCTTT.

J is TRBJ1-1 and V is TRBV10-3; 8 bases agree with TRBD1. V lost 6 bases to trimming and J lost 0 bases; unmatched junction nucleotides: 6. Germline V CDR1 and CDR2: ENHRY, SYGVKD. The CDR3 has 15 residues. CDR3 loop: CAISARQGMNTEAFF. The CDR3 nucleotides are TGTGCCATCAGCGCGAGACAGGGGATGAACACTGAAGCTTTCTTT.

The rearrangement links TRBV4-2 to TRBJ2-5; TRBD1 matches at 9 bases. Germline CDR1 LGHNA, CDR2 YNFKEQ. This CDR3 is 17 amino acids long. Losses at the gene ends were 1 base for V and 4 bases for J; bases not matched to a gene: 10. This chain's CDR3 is CASSQVTGTGLSETQYF. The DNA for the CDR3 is TGTGCCAGCAGCCAAGTTACCGGGACAGGGTTATCAGAGACCCAGTACTTC.

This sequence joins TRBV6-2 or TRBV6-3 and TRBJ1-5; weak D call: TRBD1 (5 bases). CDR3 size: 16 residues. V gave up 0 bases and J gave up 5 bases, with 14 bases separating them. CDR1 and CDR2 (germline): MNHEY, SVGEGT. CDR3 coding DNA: TGTGCCAGCAGTTACTCGGTCAGGGTATTTCATCAGCCCCAGCATTTT. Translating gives CASSYSVRVFHQPQHF.

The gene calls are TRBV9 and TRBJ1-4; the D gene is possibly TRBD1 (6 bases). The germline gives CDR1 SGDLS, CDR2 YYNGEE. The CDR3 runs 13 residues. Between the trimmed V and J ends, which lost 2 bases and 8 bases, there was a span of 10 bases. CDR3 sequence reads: CASSVGTPEKLFF. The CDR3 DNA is TGTGCCAGCAGCGTGGGGACACCCGAAAAACTGTTTTTT.

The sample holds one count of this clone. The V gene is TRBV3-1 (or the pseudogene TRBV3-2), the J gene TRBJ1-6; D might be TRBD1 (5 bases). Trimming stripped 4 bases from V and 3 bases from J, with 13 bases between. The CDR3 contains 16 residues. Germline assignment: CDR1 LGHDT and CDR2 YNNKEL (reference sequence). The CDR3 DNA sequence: TGTGCCAGCAGCCTGAGGTCGGGGGTCTATAATTCACCCCTCCACTTT. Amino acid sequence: CASSLRSGVYNSPLHF.

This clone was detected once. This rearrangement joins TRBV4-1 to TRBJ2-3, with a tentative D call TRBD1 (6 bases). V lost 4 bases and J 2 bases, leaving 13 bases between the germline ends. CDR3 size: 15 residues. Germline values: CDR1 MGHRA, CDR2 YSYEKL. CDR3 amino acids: CASSPGQGFTDTQYF. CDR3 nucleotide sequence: TGCGCCAGCAGCCCGGGACAAGGATTCACAGATACGCAGTATTTT.

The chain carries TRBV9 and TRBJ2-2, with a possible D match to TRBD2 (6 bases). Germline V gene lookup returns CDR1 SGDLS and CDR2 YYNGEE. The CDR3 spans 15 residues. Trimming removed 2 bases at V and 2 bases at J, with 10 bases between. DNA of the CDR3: TGTGCCAGCAGCGTCTCGGGAGTTAACACCGGGGAGCTGTTTTTT. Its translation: CASSVSGVNTGELFF.

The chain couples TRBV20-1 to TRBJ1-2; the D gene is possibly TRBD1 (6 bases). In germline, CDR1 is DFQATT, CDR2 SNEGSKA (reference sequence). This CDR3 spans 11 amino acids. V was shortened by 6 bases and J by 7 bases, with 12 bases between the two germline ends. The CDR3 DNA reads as TGCAGTGCCCGGGCAGGGGTTGGCTACACCTTC. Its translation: CSARAGVGYTF.

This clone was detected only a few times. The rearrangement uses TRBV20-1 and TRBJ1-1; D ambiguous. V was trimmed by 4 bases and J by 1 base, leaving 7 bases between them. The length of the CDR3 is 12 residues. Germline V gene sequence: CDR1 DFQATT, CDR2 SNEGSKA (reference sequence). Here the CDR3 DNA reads TGCAGTGCTAATGACTGGAACACTGAAGCTTTCTTT. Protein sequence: CSANDWNTEAFF.

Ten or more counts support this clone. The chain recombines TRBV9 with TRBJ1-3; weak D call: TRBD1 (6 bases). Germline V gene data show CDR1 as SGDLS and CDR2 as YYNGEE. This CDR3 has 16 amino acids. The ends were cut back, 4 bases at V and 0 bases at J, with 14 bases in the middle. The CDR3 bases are TGTGCCAGCAGCACAACGCAGGGGACCTCTGGAAACACCATATATTTT. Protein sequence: CASSTTQGTSGNTIYF.

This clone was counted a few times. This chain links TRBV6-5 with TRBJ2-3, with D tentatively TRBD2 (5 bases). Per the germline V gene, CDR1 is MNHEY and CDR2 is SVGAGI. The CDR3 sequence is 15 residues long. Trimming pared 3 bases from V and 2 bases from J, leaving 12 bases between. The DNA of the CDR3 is TGTGCCAGCAGTTATTCCCTCCGGGACACAGATACGCAGTATTTT. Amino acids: CASSYSLRDTDTQYF.

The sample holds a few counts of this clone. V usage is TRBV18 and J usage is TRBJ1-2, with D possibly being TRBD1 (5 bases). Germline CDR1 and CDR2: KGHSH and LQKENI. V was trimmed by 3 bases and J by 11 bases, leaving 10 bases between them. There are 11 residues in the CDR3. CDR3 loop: CASSPDSQYTF. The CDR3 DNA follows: TGTGCCAGCTCACCCGACAGCCAGTACACCTTC. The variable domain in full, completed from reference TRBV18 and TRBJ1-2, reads NAGVMQNPRHLVRRRGQEARLRCSPMKGHSHVYWYRQLPEEGLKFMVYLQKENIIDESGMPKERFSAEFPKEGPSILRIQQVVRGDSAAYFCASSPDSQYTFGSGTRLTVV.

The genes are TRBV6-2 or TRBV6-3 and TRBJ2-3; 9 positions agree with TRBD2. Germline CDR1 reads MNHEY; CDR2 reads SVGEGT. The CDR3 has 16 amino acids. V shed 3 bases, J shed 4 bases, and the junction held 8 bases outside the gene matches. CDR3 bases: TGTGCCAGCAGTTATGCTCTAGCGGGGTTTTCAGATACGCAGTATTTT. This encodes CASSYALAGFSDTQYF.

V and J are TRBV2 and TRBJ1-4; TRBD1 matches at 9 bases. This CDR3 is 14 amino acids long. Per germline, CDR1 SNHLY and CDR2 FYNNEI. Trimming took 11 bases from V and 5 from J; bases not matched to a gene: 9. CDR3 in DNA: TGTGCCGGAGAGCAGACAGGGGGAAATGAAAAACTGTTTTTT. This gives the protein CAGEQTGGNEKLFF.

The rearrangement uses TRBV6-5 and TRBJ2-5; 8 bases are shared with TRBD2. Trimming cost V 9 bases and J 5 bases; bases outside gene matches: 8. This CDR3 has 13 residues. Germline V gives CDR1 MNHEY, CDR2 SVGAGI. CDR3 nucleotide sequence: TGTGCCAGTACGACTAGCGTGGGGGAGACCCAGTACTTC. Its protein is CASTTSVGETQYF.

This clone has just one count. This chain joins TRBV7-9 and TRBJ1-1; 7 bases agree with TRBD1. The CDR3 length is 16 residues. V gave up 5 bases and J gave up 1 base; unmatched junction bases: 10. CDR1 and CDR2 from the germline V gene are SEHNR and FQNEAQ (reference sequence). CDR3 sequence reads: CASSQKKDRWNTEAFF. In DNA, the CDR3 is TGTGCCAGCAGCCAAAAGAAGGACAGGTGGAACACTGAAGCTTTCTTT.

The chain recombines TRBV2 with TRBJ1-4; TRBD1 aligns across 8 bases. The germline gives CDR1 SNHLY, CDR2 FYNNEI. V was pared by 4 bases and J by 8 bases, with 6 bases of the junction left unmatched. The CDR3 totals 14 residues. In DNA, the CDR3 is TGTGCCAGCAGTGTTGACAGGGGCCAAGAAAAACTGTTTTTT. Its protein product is CASSVDRGQEKLFF.

The CDR3 bases are TGTGCCAGCAGATTCGATCGCGAGGCTCAGTTCTTC. This encodes CASRFDREAQFF. The rearrangement joins TRBV6-6 to TRBJ2-1; D call uncertain. Looked up from germline, CDR1 is MNHNY and CDR2 is SVGAGI (reference sequence). CDR3 size: 12 residues. V was clipped by 6 bases and J by 13 bases, with 16 bases between them.

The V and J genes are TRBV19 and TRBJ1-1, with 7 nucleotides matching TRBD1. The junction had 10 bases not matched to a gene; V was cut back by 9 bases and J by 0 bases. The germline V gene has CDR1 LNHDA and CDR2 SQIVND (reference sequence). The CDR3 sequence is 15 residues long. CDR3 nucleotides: TGTGCCAGCAAGGAGGGACAGCACATGAACACTGAAGCTTTCTTT. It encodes CASKEGQHMNTEAFF.

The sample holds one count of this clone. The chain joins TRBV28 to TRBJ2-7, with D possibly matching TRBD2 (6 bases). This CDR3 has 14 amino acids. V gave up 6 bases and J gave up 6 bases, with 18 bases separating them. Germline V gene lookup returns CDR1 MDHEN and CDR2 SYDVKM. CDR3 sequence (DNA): TGTGCCAGCAGGGGGACTTGGATTGGATTCGAGCAGTACTTC. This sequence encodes CASRGTWIGFEQYF.

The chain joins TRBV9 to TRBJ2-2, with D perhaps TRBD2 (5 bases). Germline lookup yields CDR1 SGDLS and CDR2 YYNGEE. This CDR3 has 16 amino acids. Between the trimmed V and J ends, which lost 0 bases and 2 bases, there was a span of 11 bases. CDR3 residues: CASSVVGGLNTGELFF. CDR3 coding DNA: TGTGCCAGCAGCGTAGTTGGAGGACTTAACACCGGGGAGCTGTTTTTT. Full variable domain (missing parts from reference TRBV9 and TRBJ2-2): DSGVTQTPKHLITATGQRVTLRCSPRSGDLSVYWYQQSLDQGLQFLIQYYNGEERAKGNILERFSAQQFPDLHSELNLSSLELGDSALYFCASSVVGGLNTGELFFGEGSRLTVL.

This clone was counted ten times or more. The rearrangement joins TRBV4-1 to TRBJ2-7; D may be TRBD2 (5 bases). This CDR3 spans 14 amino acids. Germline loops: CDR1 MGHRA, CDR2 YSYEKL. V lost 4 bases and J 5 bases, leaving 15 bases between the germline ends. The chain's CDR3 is CASSRSWSGDEQYF. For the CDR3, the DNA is TGCGCCAGCAGCCGCTCATGGAGCGGTGACGAGCAGTACTTC.